Following are 25 T cell receptor beta chains from one sample sequenced in a study of blood T cell repertoires in COVID-19. Using immunoSEQ multiplex PCR, the repertoire was profiled, and TCRdb retains in-frame clones only, with some absent. Of about 150,000 clones in the sample, 87% are singletons; the top ten hold over 4.5%. Material: peripheral blood. The receptor set was obtained from a human donor in a cohort sampled during active COVID-19.

The chain uses TRBV12-3 or TRBV12-4 and TRBJ2-3; the D is unclear. The CDR3 is 13 residues long. The V end lost 5 bases, the J end lost 7 bases, and 13 bases lay between the germline ends. The CDR3 coding sequence is TGTGCCAGCAGTCCCCCCACTTTAAATACGCAGTATTTT. Its translation: CASSPPTLNTQYF.

V gene TRBV4-2 combines with J gene TRBJ1-5; tentatively, D is TRBD1 (5 bases). Germline CDR1 is LGHNA and CDR2 is YNFKEQ. Trimming pared 0 bases from V and 5 bases from J, leaving 14 bases between. CDR3 length: 16 amino acids. The CDR3 loop reads CASSQDGSGSDQPQHF. DNA for the CDR3: TGTGCCAGCAGCCAAGACGGGTCAGGGTCGGATCAGCCCCAGCATTTT.

The V call is TRBV5-6, the J call TRBJ1-6; maybe TRBD1 (6 bases). CDR3 length equals 13 residues. The V end was cut by 4 bases, the J end by 7 bases, with 9 bases between. CDR1 SGHDT and CDR2 YYEEEE come from the germline V gene. The CDR3 here is CASSVGQNSPLHF. The CDR3 region has the DNA TGTGCCAGCAGCGTTGGACAGAATTCACCCCTCCACTTT.

The V and J genes are TRBV27 and TRBJ1-3, with D possibly matching TRBD1 (6 bases). This CDR3 spans 18 amino acids. Per the germline V gene, CDR1 is MNHEY and CDR2 is SMNVEV (reference sequence). Between the trimmed V and J ends, which lost 8 bases and 0 bases, there was a span of 23 bases. The CDR3 region is CASFLTAGATSSGNTIYF. The CDR3 DNA reads as TGTGCCAGCTTCCTTACGGCGGGGGCTACTAGCTCTGGAAACACCATATATTTT.

The chain couples TRBV11-3 to TRBJ1-5; 9 nucleotides line up with TRBD1. The CDR3 has 19 amino acids. Germline V CDR1 and CDR2: SGHNT, YENEEA. V trimming: 1 base; J trimming: 1 base; junction bases outside the gene matches: 11. The CDR3 nucleotides are TGTGCCAGCAGCTTAGCGGGACAGGGTTATATTAAGAGCAATCAGCCCCAGCATTTT. Protein: CASSLAGQGYIKSNQPQHF.

A remark on this clone: A junction boundary mismatches the germline segment, possibly from a read error. This chain joins TRBV7-2 and TRBJ2-1, with TRBD2 matching 13 bases. Germline CDR1 reads SGHTA; CDR2 reads FQGNSA. The CDR3 has 11 residues. CDR3: CASSRGLAGIF. The CDR3 bases are TGTGCCAGCAGCCGGGGACTAGCGGGGATCTTC. Looking up the rest from reference TRBV7-2 and TRBJ2-1 gives the full variable domain: GAGVSQSPSNKVTEKGKDVELRCDPISGHTALYWYRQSLGQGLEFLIYFQGNSAPDKSGLPSDRFSAERTGGSVSTLTIQRTQQEDSAVYLCASSRGLAGIFGPGTRLTVL.

The gene calls are TRBV15 and TRBJ2-7; possible D gene TRBD2, 6 bases. The CDR3 runs 14 residues. The V end lost 4 bases, the J end lost 3 bases, and 13 bases lay between the germline ends. Germline V lookup: CDR1 LNHNV, CDR2 YYDKDF (reference sequence). CDR3 bases: TGTGCCACCAGCAACGAACGCGGGGACTACGAGCAGTACTTC. Translation: CATSNERGDYEQYF.

The rearrangement uses TRBV6-2 or TRBV6-3 and TRBJ2-6, with a possible D match to TRBD1 (6 bases). CDR1 and CDR2 from the germline V gene are MNHEY and SVGEGT. CDR3 length equals 17 residues. Trimming cost V 6 bases and J 2 bases, with 17 bases left between them. The CDR3 reads CASSPTLPGAGANVLTF. The CDR3 DNA sequence: TGTGCCAGCAGCCCCACACTCCCAGGGGCTGGGGCCAACGTCCTGACTTTC.

The chain links TRBV19 to TRBJ1-1; 7 bases agree with TRBD1. Per the germline V gene, CDR1 is LNHDA and CDR2 is SQIVND (reference sequence). The CDR3 has 13 residues. V lost 11 bases to trimming and J lost 0 bases; unmatched junction nucleotides: 6. The CDR3 nucleotides read TGTGCCGGCAGGGGGAGGATGAACACTGAAGCTTTCTTT. Translation: CAGRGRMNTEAFF.

The CDR3 loop is CASSRGGQGGYEQYF. In DNA form, the CDR3 reads TGTGCCAGCAGTCGAGGGGGACAGGGAGGCTACGAGCAGTACTTC. This chain links TRBV9 with TRBJ2-7; 9 positions agree with TRBD1. V was clipped by 5 bases and J by 3 bases; unmatched bases: 9. Germline V lookup: CDR1 SGDLS, CDR2 YYNGEE. The CDR3 totals 15 residues.

The chain couples TRBV6-5 to TRBJ1-6; no clear D gene. The V end lost 3 bases, the J end lost 9 bases, and 9 bases lay between the germline ends. The CDR3 spans 13 residues. Looked up from germline, CDR1 is MNHEY and CDR2 is SVGAGI. CDR3 sequence reads: CASSYVGSSPLHF. The CDR3 DNA reads as TGTGCCAGCAGTTATGTGGGGAGTTCACCCCTCCACTTT.

This clone was picked up one time. This sequence joins TRBV28 and TRBJ1-4; D gene uncertain. Between the trimmed V and J ends, which lost 5 bases and 3 bases, there was a span of 19 bases. Per germline, CDR1 MDHEN and CDR2 SYDVKM. The CDR3 totals 17 residues. The CDR3 sequence: CASSLGLGKRPNEKLFF. CDR3 bases: TGTGCCAGCAGTCTTGGGCTAGGGAAGCGGCCTAATGAAAAACTGTTTTTT. Using reference TRBV28 and TRBJ1-4 for the parts outside the CDR3, the full variable domain is DVKVTQSSRYLVKRTGEKVFLECVQDMDHENMFWYRQDPGLGLRLIYFSYDVKMKEKGDIPEGYSVSREKKERFSLILESASTNQTSMYLCASSLGLGKRPNEKLFFGSGTQLSVL.

The chain combines TRBV19 with TRBJ1-2; 8 bases are shared with TRBD1. Germline CDR1 is LNHDA and CDR2 is SQIVND (reference sequence). The CDR3 consists of 17 residues. V was pared by 4 bases and J by 2 bases, with 12 bases of the junction left unmatched. The CDR3: CASSTFPPQGANYGYTF. Written as DNA, the CDR3 is TGTGCCAGTAGTACATTTCCGCCTCAGGGGGCAAACTATGGCTACACCTTC.

The gene calls are TRBV28 and TRBJ1-3; D remains ambiguous. The length of the CDR3 is 16 residues. The V and J ends lost 2 bases and 0 bases respectively, with 11 bases between them. The germline gives CDR1 MDHEN, CDR2 SYDVKM. CDR3 sequence: CASSLGGFNSGNTIYF. The CDR3 DNA follows: TGTGCCAGCAGTTTAGGCGGGTTTAACTCTGGAAACACCATATATTTT.

The J gene is TRBJ2-6, the V gene TRBV19; maybe TRBD2 (6 bases). V was trimmed by 7 bases and J by 4 bases, leaving 17 bases between them. Germline-derived CDR1 and CDR2 are LNHDA and SQIVND (reference sequence). This CDR3 is built from 16 residues. The CDR3 DNA reads TGTGCCAGTACCAGAGTTGGCGGGGCCGGGGCCAACGTCCTGACTTTC. Translating it yields CASTRVGGAGANVLTF.

The DNA for the CDR3 is TGTGCCAGCAGCTTAGGTTTTAGCGGGACTCCCTACGAGCAGTACTTC. This translates into CASSLGFSGTPYEQYF. This chain joins TRBV7-2 and TRBJ2-7; 8 bases are a match to TRBD2. The CDR3 spans 16 residues. Unmatched junction bases numbered 7, after V lost 1 base and J lost 2 bases. CDR1 is SGHTA, CDR2 FQGNSA, per germline.

This clone was recorded a few times. The V gene is TRBV28, the J gene TRBJ1-3; 9 bases map to TRBD1. The CDR3 totals 16 residues. Germline-derived CDR1 and CDR2 are MDHEN and SYDVKM. After removal of 6 bases from V and 2 bases from J, the junction contained 8 bases not matched to a gene. The CDR3 DNA sequence: TGTGCCAGCAGCCCGCGTACAGGGGGCACTGGAAACACCATATATTTT. Translating gives CASSPRTGGTGNTIYF. The whole variable domain, filled in from reference TRBV28 and TRBJ1-3, reads DVKVTQSSRYLVKRTGEKVFLECVQDMDHENMFWYRQDPGLGLRLIYFSYDVKMKEKGDIPEGYSVSREKKERFSLILESASTNQTSMYLCASSPRTGGTGNTIYFGEGSWLTVV.

This clone has a handful of counts. The junction departs from the called germline gene at one end, perhaps through a read error. The rearrangement links TRBV24-1 to TRBJ1-5; TRBD1 is a possible D gene (5 bases). The CDR3 has 12 residues. Germline CDR1 is KGHDR and CDR2 is SFDVKD. CDR3 loop: CATSDGTGWMNF. For the CDR3, the DNA is TGTGCCACCAGTGATGGTACAGGATGGATGAATTTT.

The rearrangement joins TRBV9 to TRBJ2-7, with TRBD1 matching 10 bases. Germline CDR1 and CDR2: SGDLS and YYNGEE. The CDR3 sequence is 16 residues long. The V gene end was trimmed by 1 base and the J gene end by 5 bases; junction bases not matched to a gene: 9. The CDR3 nucleotides read TGTGCCAGCAGCGTATATGACAGGGGGCTTATCCACGAGCAGTACTTC. Its protein product is CASSVYDRGLIHEQYF.

The V call is TRBV7-9, the J call TRBJ1-1; 8 bases match TRBD1. Germline V gives CDR1 SEHNR, CDR2 FQNEAQ (reference sequence). V shed 2 bases, J shed 7 bases, and the junction held 3 bases outside the gene matches. The CDR3 contains 13 residues. CDR3 amino acids: CASSLRDRNEAFF. CDR3 nucleotide sequence: TGTGCCAGCAGCTTAAGGGACAGGAATGAAGCTTTCTTT.

The chain joins TRBV5-1 to TRBJ2-7; the D gene is possibly TRBD1 (6 bases). CDR3 length: 14 residues. The V gene lost 0 bases and the J gene lost 5 bases, with 12 bases spanning the gap. Germline-derived CDR1 and CDR2 are SGHRS and YFSETQ. In nucleotides, the CDR3 is TGCGCCAGCAGCTTGGACAGGGAACGGCACGAGCAGTACTTC. It codes for CASSLDRERHEQYF.

The chain has TRBV27 and TRBJ2-2; 10 bases line up with TRBD2. Germline-derived CDR1 and CDR2 are MNHEY and SMNVEV (reference sequence). This CDR3 is built from 18 residues. V trimming: 5 bases; J trimming: 3 bases; junction bases outside the gene matches: 12. DNA for the CDR3: TGTGCCAGCAGTCTCCTCATTCCTAGCGGGAGTTACACCGGGGAGCTGTTTTTT. This encodes CASSLLIPSGSYTGELFF.

This chain connects TRBV5-5 to TRBJ2-7; 7 bases fit TRBD1. Germline CDR1 reads SGHKS; CDR2 reads YYEKEE (reference sequence). J lost 10 bases, V lost 4 bases, and 5 bases had no gene match. CDR3 size: 11 residues. The CDR3 DNA sequence: TGTGCCAGCAGCCCCCGGGACAGACAGTACTTC. Translated: CASSPRDRQYF.

The rearrangement joins TRBV19 to TRBJ1-2, with TRBD1 matching over 8 bases. V lost 6 bases and J lost 7; bases outside the gene matches: 10. This CDR3 contains 14 residues. Germline loops: CDR1 LNHDA, CDR2 SQIVND (reference sequence). The CDR3 loop is CASRSRGREVGYTF. For the CDR3, the DNA is TGTGCCAGTAGATCCAGGGGGCGCGAAGTTGGCTACACCTTC.

The V call is TRBV28, the J call TRBJ2-7; the match to TRBD2 covers 7 bases. This CDR3 comprises 13 residues. V was pared by 2 bases and J by 7 bases, with 5 bases of the junction left unmatched. Germline CDR1 MDHEN, CDR2 SYDVKM. In DNA form, the CDR3 reads TGTGCCAGCAGTTTAAGGGGAGCGGGGGAGCAGTACTTC. This translates into CASSLRGAGEQYF.